The T cell receptor beta chain under discussion was sequenced for a study of blood T cell repertoires in COVID-19. Study at large: The United States, Italy and Spain supplied acute and convalescent COVID-19 samples.

Concerning this clone itself: Germline is not matched at one junction end, which may reflect a read error.

Original methodology: Amplifying reference gene primers gave estimates of nucleated cell counts. Here immunoSEQ multiplex PCR was the method, and the copy in TCRdb shows in-frame clones only, minus some. V and J calls and clone size are given by that table; D and trimming were obtained from the DNA. This table holds some 240,000 clones, over 80% found once. Cohorts were based on clinical histories the participants reported. During the 2 weeks before they entered the study, exposed participants had met someone with a PCR-confirmed or clinician-diagnosed COVID-19 case. The sequenced sample consisted of PBMCs or T cells enriched from blood (not recorded which). This receptor was identified in a woman between 40 and 50 years old who had been exposed to COVID-19.

CDR3 sequence (DNA): TGTGCCAGCAGCCCGGGACAGGGGCACAATGAGCAGTTCTTC. Its protein is CASSPGQGHNEQFF. The chain carries TRBV5-1 and TRBJ2-1; 10 nucleotides align to TRBD1. This CDR3 is 14 amino acids long. The germline V gene encodes CDR1 SGHRS and CDR2 YFSETQ.